The 19 T cell receptor beta chains given below trace back to one sample, sequenced in a study of cytomegalovirus exposure and HLA in healthy donors. PCR employed 60 Vbeta and 13 Jbeta primers. Using immunoSEQ multiplex PCR, the repertoire was profiled, and TCRdb retains in-frame clones only, with some absent. Of tens of thousands of clones detected, 78% appear once; the ten largest clones hold 2.5%. The specimen sequenced was PBMCs. The receptors originated from a male donor in good health and CMV-seropositive.

This chain uses TRBV13 with TRBJ2-3; tentative D call: TRBD1 (6 bases). There are 13 residues in the CDR3. Looked up from germline, CDR1 is PRHDT and CDR2 is FYEKMQ (reference sequence). Trimming pared 8 bases from V and 2 bases from J, leaving 11 bases between. The CDR3: CASGDIFTDTQYF. Here the CDR3 DNA reads TGTGCCAGCGGGGACATTTTCACAGATACGCAGTATTTT.

The genes are TRBV7-9 and TRBJ1-2; TRBD1 aligns across 9 bases. Germline V gives CDR1 SEHNR, CDR2 FQNEAQ (reference sequence). The trim removed 5 bases at V and 2 bases at J, leaving 9 bases unmatched. The CDR3 runs to 16 residues. CDR3 sequence: CASSRGQGKRNYGYTF. Written as DNA, the CDR3 is TGTGCCAGCAGCCGTGGACAGGGGAAGAGAAACTATGGCTACACCTTC.

The chain carries TRBV19 and TRBJ1-5; D may be TRBD1 (6 bases). CDR3 size: 16 residues. Looked up from germline, CDR1 is LNHDA and CDR2 is SQIVND (reference sequence). The germline V and J ends were trimmed by 6 bases and 0 bases, with 15 bases remaining between them. The CDR3 DNA is TGTGCCAGTAGGAAGATAACAGGGAGTAGCAATCAGCCCCAGCATTTT. Amino acid sequence: CASRKITGSSNQPQHF.

The rearrangement uses TRBV13 and TRBJ2-7, with 8 bases identical to TRBD2. This CDR3 region has 15 residues. Germline trimming cut 5 bases from V and 7 bases from J; bases unmatched to any gene: 13. Germline CDR1 is PRHDT and CDR2 is FYEKMQ (reference sequence). The CDR3 region is CASSLVREGQGEQYF. CDR3 DNA: TGTGCCAGCAGCCTCGTCCGGGAGGGCCAGGGAGAGCAGTACTTC. The entire variable domain, with the rest obtained from reference TRBV13 and TRBJ2-7, is as follows: AAGVIQSPRHLIKEKRETATLKCYPIPRHDTVYWYQQGPGQDPQFLISFYEKMQSDKGSIPDRFSAQQFSDYHSELNMSSLELGDSALYFCASSLVREGQGEQYFGPGTRLTVT.

The chain carries TRBV6-6 and TRBJ1-2; 9 bases fit TRBD1. With V trimmed by 1 base and J by 7 bases, 4 bases remained unmatched. Germline V gives CDR1 MNHNY, CDR2 SVGAGI (reference sequence). This CDR3 is 14 amino acids long. CDR3 amino acids: CASSYLDRGSGYTF. For the CDR3, the DNA is TGTGCCAGCAGTTACTTGGACAGGGGCAGTGGCTACACCTTC.

This clone was found a few times. This chain uses TRBV9 with TRBJ2-2; D not certain. The germline V and J ends were trimmed by 0 bases and 7 bases, with 4 bases remaining between them. Germline CDR1 reads SGDLS; CDR2 reads YYNGEE. This CDR3 is 12 amino acids long. Here the CDR3 DNA reads TGTGCCAGCAGCGTAGTCAGCGGGGAGCTGTTTTTT. Protein product: CASSVVSGELFF.

The rearrangement links TRBV19 to TRBJ1-2; unclear D gene. Germline V gene lookup returns CDR1 LNHDA and CDR2 SQIVND (reference sequence). The CDR3 has 17 residues. V was cut by 2 bases and J by 4 bases, with 20 bases left in between. CDR3: CASSISVVLVSIYGYTF. For the CDR3, the DNA is TGTGCCAGTAGTATAAGTGTCGTGTTGGTCAGTATCTATGGCTACACCTTC.

This chain links TRBV2 with TRBJ2-7; TRBD1 is a possible D gene (6 bases). The CDR3 is 13 residues long. Deletions cut 7 bases from V and 3 bases from J, with 13 bases between. Germline V gene lookup returns CDR1 SNHLY and CDR2 FYNNEI. In nucleotides, the CDR3 is TGTGCCAGCATCGACCTGACAGGCTACGAGCAGTACTTC. As protein: CASIDLTGYEQYF.

The genes are TRBV4-3 and TRBJ2-6, with D maybe TRBD1 (6 bases). The CDR3 sequence is 20 residues long. Germline V lookup: CDR1 LGHNA, CDR2 YSLEER. V lost 4 bases and J 2 bases, leaving 24 bases between the germline ends. The CDR3 region has the DNA TGCGCCAGCAGCCTTATGGACACCCGGACAGTACAAGCTGGGGCCAACGTCCTGACTTTC. Encoded protein: CASSLMDTRTVQAGANVLTF.

The sample holds a few counts of this clone. The J gene is TRBJ1-4, the V gene TRBV10-2; 7 nucleotides line up with TRBD1. Germline V CDR1 and CDR2: WSHSY, SAAADI. The CDR3 extends over 14 amino acids. V dropped 4 bases and J dropped 6; count of bases not matched to a gene: 5. The CDR3 DNA reads TGCGCCAGCAGTGCGGCAGGGGGGTATGAAAAACTGTTTTTT. Translated, it gives CASSAAGGYEKLFF.

This chain connects TRBV7-8 to TRBJ2-7, with 12 bases fitting TRBD2. The germline V gene has CDR1 SGHVS and CDR2 FQNEAQ. This CDR3 comprises 15 residues. Trimming removed 4 bases from V and 0 bases from J; junction bases left unmatched: 1. CDR3 loop: CASSWTSGISYEQYF. The CDR3 DNA sequence: TGTGCCAGCAGCTGGACTAGCGGGATCTCCTACGAGCAGTACTTC.

The CDR3 region has the DNA TGTGCCAGCAGCCGCGGGGGGAGTATTAACACCGGGGAGCTGTTTTTT. Residues: CASSRGGSINTGELFF. The chain uses TRBV5-4 and TRBJ2-2; TRBD2 matches at 8 bases. J was trimmed by 2 bases and V by 4 bases; bases with no gene match: 7. The CDR3 is made up of 16 amino acids. Per germline, CDR1 SGHNT and CDR2 YYREEE (reference sequence).

This chain connects TRBV6-5 to TRBJ2-7, with TRBD2 matching 9 bases. The CDR3 is 14 amino acids. Unmatched junction bases numbered 1, after V lost 1 base and J lost 3 bases. Germline values: CDR1 MNHEY, CDR2 SVGAGI. CDR3 amino acids: CASSYLAGVYEQYF. The CDR3 DNA follows: TGTGCCAGCAGTTACTTAGCGGGAGTCTACGAGCAGTACTTC.

The chain joins TRBV7-2 to TRBJ2-7, with a tentative D call TRBD2 (7 bases). Germline assignment: CDR1 SGHTA and CDR2 FQGNSA. The V gene lost 4 bases and the J gene lost 2 bases, with 18 bases spanning the gap. CDR3 length: 16 amino acids. The CDR3 sequence: CASSSPGAGEAYEQYF. In nucleotides, the CDR3 is TGTGCCAGCAGCTCACCGGGGGCGGGAGAGGCCTACGAGCAGTACTTC.

This sequence joins TRBV5-5 and TRBJ2-1; D is possibly TRBD2 (5 bases). Germline loops: CDR1 SGHKS, CDR2 YYEKEE (reference sequence). The CDR3 contains 15 residues. Trimming pared 4 bases from V and 5 bases from J, leaving 16 bases between. CDR3 DNA sequence: TGTGCCAGCAGCACCCGGACTGACACCCACAATGAGCAGTTCTTC. Translating gives CASSTRTDTHNEQFF.

This clone was observed once. This rearrangement joins TRBV30 to TRBJ2-1; 10 bases map to TRBD2. With V trimmed by 2 bases and J by 6 bases, 10 bases remained unmatched. From germline, CDR1 is GTSNPN and CDR2 SVGIG (reference sequence). The CDR3 totals 16 residues. The CDR3 region has the DNA TGTGCCTGGAGTCCCTCTTGGAGCGGGAGGGCCAATGAGCAGTTCTTC. As protein: CAWSPSWSGRANEQFF.

The chain combines TRBV5-4 with TRBJ2-3; unclear D gene. Trimming cost V 2 bases and J 1 base, with 8 bases left between them. The germline CDR1 and CDR2 sequences are SGHNT and YYREEE (reference sequence). CDR3 size: 14 residues. As DNA, the CDR3 is TGTGCCAGCAGCTTACCAGCGCGCACAGATACGCAGTATTTT. Translated, it gives CASSLPARTDTQYF.

The J gene is TRBJ2-7, the V gene TRBV30, with a weak D call TRBD2 (5 bases). This CDR3 spans 15 amino acids. CDR1 and CDR2 (germline): GTSNPN, SVGIG (reference sequence). Trimming stripped 0 bases from V and 5 bases from J, with 17 bases between. CDR3 residues: CAWSVRRPLNDEQYF. DNA for the CDR3: TGTGCCTGGAGTGTACGGAGGCCCCTGAACGACGAGCAGTACTTC. The full variable domain, in which reference TRBV30 and TRBJ2-7 provide the parts outside the CDR3, is SQTIHQWPATLVQPVGSPLSLECTVEGTSNPNLYWYRQAAGRGLQLLFYSVGIGQISSEVPQNLSASRPQDRQFILSSKKLLLSDSGFYLCAWSVRRPLNDEQYFGPGTRLTVT.

J is TRBJ2-1 and V is TRBV5-1, with TRBD2 matching over 10 bases. CDR3 length equals 16 residues. Trimming at V came to 0 bases and at J to 4 bases, leaving 4 bases not matched to a gene. Germline V gene sequence: CDR1 SGHRS, CDR2 YFSETQ. The CDR3 loop is CASSLDRAGGYNEQFF. The DNA of the CDR3 is TGCGCCAGCAGCTTGGATCGAGCGGGAGGGTACAATGAGCAGTTCTTC.